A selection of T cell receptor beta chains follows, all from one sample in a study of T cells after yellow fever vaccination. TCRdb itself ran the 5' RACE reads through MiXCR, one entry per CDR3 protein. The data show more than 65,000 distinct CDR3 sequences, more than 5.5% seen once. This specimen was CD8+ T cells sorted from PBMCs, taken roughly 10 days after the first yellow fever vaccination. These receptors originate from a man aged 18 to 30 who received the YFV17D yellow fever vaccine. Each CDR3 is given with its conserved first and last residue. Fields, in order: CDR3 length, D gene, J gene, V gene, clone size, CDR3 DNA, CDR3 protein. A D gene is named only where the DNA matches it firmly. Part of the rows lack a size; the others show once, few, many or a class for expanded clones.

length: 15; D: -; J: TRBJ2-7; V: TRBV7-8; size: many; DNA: TGTGCCAGCAGCTTAGCACAGGGTTTCTCCTACGAGCAGTACTTC; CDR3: CASSLAQGFSYEQYF
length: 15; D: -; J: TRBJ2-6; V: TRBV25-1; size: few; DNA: TGTGCCAGCAGTGTAGGACACTCTGGGGCCAACGTCCTGACTTTC; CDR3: CASSVGHSGANVLTF
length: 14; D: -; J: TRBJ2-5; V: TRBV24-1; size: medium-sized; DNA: TGTGCCACCAGTGATTTCCGGACCGTGGAGACCCAGTACTTC; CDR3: CATSDFRTVETQYF
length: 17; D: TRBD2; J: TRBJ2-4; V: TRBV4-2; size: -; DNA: TGTGCCAGCAGCCCCAGCCTAGCGGGGGCCCCAAGAGACATTCAGTACTTC; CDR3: CASSPSLAGAPRDIQYF
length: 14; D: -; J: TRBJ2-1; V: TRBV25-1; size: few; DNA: TGTGCCAGCAGCCCCGGGCGCCGCTGCAATGAGCAGTTCTTC; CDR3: CASSPGRRCNEQFF
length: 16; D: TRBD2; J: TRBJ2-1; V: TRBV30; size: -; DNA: TGTGCCTGGGAGGACCGATACTCGGTCGCGGGGGGGCCGGGATTCTTC; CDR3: CAWEDRYSVAGGPGFF
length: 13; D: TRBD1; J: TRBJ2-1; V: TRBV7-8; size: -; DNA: TGTGCCAGCAGGACAGGGGCGAACAATGAGCAGTTCTTC; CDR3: CASRTGANNEQFF
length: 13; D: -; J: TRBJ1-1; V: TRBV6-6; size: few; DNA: TGTGCCAGCAGCCGACGGTTAGGAACTGAAGCTTTCTTT; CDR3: CASSRRLGTEAFF
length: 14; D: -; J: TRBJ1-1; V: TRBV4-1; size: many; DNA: TGCGCCAGCAGCCAAGTGGGAGTGGGCACTGAAGCTTTCTTT; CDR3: CASSQVGVGTEAFF
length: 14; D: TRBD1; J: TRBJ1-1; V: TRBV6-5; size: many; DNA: TGTGCCAGCTTACCCGGACAGGTAGGGACTGAAGCTTTCTTT; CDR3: CASLPGQVGTEAFF
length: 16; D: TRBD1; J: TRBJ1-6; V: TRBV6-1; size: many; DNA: TGTGCCAGCAACCAGGGGGACGGTCCGGGGAACTCACCCCTCCACTTT; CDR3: CASNQGDGPGNSPLHF
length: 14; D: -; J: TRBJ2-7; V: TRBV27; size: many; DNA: TGTGCCAGCAGTTGGGCAGCAATTTCCTACGAGCAGTACTTC; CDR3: CASSWAAISYEQYF
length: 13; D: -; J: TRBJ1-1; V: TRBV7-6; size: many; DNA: TGTGCCAGCAGCTTAAGACAGAGCACTGAAGCTTTCTTT; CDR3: CASSLRQSTEAFF
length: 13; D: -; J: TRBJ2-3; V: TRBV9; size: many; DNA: TGTGCCAGCAGCGCCCCCCTCACAGATACGCAGTATTTT; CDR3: CASSAPLTDTQYF
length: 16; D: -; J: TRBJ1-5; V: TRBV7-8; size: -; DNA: TGTGCCAGCAGCTTAACAGGGCCGTATAGCAATCAGCCCCAGCATTTT; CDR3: CASSLTGPYSNQPQHF
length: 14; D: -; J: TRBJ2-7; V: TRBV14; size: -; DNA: TGTGCCAGCAGCCCCCAAGGATTCTCCTACGAGCAGTACTTC; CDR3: CASSPQGFSYEQYF
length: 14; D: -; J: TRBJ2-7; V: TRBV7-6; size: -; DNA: TGTGCCAGCAGCTTAGGGGCAGACCTCCTGGAGCAGTACTTC; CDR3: CASSLGADLLEQYF
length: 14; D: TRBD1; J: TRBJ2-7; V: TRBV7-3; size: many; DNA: TGTGCCAGCAGCCCGACAGGGGCTGAAGGCGAGCAGTACTTC; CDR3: CASSPTGAEGEQYF
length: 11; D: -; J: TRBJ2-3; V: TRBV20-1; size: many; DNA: TGCAGTGCCAGCCTGGGAGATACGCAGTATTTT; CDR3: CSASLGDTQYF
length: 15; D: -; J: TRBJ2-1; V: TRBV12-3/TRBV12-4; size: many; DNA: TGTGCCAGCAAAGGGGGGGAGGGGGGTTACAATGAGCAGTTCTTC; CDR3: CASKGGEGGYNEQFF
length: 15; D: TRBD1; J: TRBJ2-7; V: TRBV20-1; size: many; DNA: TGCAGTGCTAGAGATCTGACAGGGCATCCCGGCGAGCAGTACTTC; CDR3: CSARDLTGHPGEQYF
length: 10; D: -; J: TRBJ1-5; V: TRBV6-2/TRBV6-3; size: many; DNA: TGTGCCAGCAGTTTCGAACCCCAGCATTTT; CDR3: CASSFEPQHF
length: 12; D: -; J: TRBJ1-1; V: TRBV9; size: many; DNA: TGTGCCAGCTCCGGACTTGCCACTGAAGCTTTCTTT; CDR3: CASSGLATEAFF
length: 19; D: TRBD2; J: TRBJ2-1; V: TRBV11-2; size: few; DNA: TGTGCCAGCAGCTCCCTGGGACTAGCGGGGGGTCGGGCCTACAATGAGCAGTTCTTC; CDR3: CASSSLGLAGGRAYNEQFF
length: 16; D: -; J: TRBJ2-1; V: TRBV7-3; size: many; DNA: TGTGCCAGCAGCTTAACTCCGGGGAGCCTCTACAATGAGCAGTTCTTC; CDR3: CASSLTPGSLYNEQFF
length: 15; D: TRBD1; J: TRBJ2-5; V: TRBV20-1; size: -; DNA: TGCAGTGCCCTACCGACAGGGCCCCTCAAAGAGACCCAGTACTTC; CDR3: CSALPTGPLKETQYF
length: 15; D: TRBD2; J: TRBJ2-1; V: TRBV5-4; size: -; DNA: TGTGCCAGCAGCTTGGAATCGCGGGGGGGCGATGAGCAGTTCTTC; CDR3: CASSLESRGGDEQFF
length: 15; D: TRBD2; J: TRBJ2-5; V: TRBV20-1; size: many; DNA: TGCAGTGCTAGAGAGAGCGGGGGGGAGCAAGAGACCCAGTACTTC; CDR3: CSARESGGEQETQYF
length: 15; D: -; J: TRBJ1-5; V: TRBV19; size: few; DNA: TGTGCCAGTAGTATAGCCAGCCTTAGCAATCAGCCCCAGCATTTT; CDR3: CASSIASLSNQPQHF
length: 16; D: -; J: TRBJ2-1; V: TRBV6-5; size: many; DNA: TGTGCCAGCAGCCCCGAGCGCCTCAGCTCCTACAATGAGCAGTTCTTC; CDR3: CASSPERLSSYNEQFF
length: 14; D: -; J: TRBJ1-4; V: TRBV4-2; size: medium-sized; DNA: TGTGCCAGCAGCCAAGAGACAGCTAATGAAAAACTGTTTTTT; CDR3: CASSQETANEKLFF
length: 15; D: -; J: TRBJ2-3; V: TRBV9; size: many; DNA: TGTGCCAGCAGCGTAGGTCTCACTAGCACAGATACGCAGTATTTT; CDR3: CASSVGLTSTDTQYF
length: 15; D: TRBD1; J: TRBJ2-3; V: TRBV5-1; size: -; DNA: TGCGCCAGCAGCTTCCGGGACAGGGTACAAGATACGCAGTATTTT; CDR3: CASSFRDRVQDTQYF
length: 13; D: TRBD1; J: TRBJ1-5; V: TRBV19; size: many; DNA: TGTGCCAGTAGTATCGTAGGGGGCCAGCCCCAGCATTTT; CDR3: CASSIVGGQPQHF